These 32 T cell receptor beta chains were sequenced from one sample in a study of OX40 agonist ivuxolimab in advanced cancers. The library was prepared using the immunoSEQ multiplex PCR assay. Entries here come from immuneACCESS through TCRdb and include only in-frame sequences with V and J called. Some clones fail to appear in such tables; in the studies checked, an unresolved V gene covers under half of the shortfall, and the cause of the remainder is unknown. This sample holds tens of thousands of clones; 91% were observed only once. The biggest ten clones account for roughly 4.1% of the sample. The sample in question was CD4+ or CD8+ T cells sorted from blood, obtained in a trial of the OX40 agonist ivuxolimab. The receptors stem from an adult with an advanced solid tumor such as melanoma, head and neck, liver or kidney cancer.

The V and J genes are TRBV6-1 and TRBJ2-1; weak D call: TRBD1 (7 bases). The CDR3 is 16 amino acids. V dropped 2 bases and J dropped 4 bases, with 15 bases sitting between them. Germline values: CDR1 MNHNS, CDR2 SASEGT. CDR3 in amino acids: CASSEWRGPPYNEQFF. Here the CDR3 DNA reads TGTGCCAGCAGTGAATGGAGGGGGCCCCCATACAATGAGCAGTTCTTC.

This chain links TRBV7-9 with TRBJ1-5; D unclear. Germline loops: CDR1 SEHNR, CDR2 FQNEAQ (reference sequence). The germline V and J ends were trimmed by 5 bases and 9 bases, with 8 bases remaining between them. The CDR3 is 11 residues long. The CDR3 loop is CASSLEGPQHF. The CDR3 DNA reads TGTGCCAGCAGCCTCGAGGGGCCCCAGCATTTT.

The chain couples TRBV7-2 to TRBJ2-5, with TRBD2 identical over 8 bases. CDR1 SGHTA and CDR2 FQGNSA come from the germline V gene. Unmatched junction bases numbered 12, after V lost 1 base and J lost 2 bases. This CDR3 contains 18 residues. DNA of the CDR3: TGTGCCAGCAGCTTAGATTTTTTGGTACTAGCGGCACAAGAGACCCAGTACTTC. Translation gives CASSLDFLVLAAQETQYF. Combining the CDR3 with reference TRBV7-2 and TRBJ2-5 gives the whole variable domain GAGVSQSPSNKVTEKGKDVELRCDPISGHTALYWYRQSLGQGLEFLIYFQGNSAPDKSGLPSDRFSAERTGGSVSTLTIQRTQQEDSAVYLCASSLDFLVLAAQETQYFGPGTRLLVL.

The chain combines TRBV7-6 with TRBJ2-3, with 10 bases matching TRBD1. Germline CDR1 reads SGHVS; CDR2 reads FNYEAQ. After removal of 5 bases from V and 4 bases from J, the junction contained 9 bases not matched to a gene. The CDR3 length is 16 residues. The CDR3 spells CASSVLGTGDSDTQYF. As DNA, the CDR3 is TGTGCCAGCAGCGTACTCGGGACAGGGGATTCAGATACGCAGTATTTT.

This chain joins TRBV7-9 and TRBJ2-2, with TRBD1 as a possible D gene (6 bases). The V end was cut by 5 bases, the J end by 6 bases, with 10 bases between. Germline V gene sequence: CDR1 SEHNR, CDR2 FQNEAQ (reference sequence). The CDR3 runs 13 residues. The chain's CDR3 is CASSREGAGELFF. The CDR3 coding sequence is TGTGCCAGCAGCCGCGAGGGGGCCGGGGAGCTGTTTTTT.

V and J are TRBV11-2 and TRBJ2-7; D is unresolved. V was trimmed by 4 bases and J by 5 bases, leaving 9 bases between them. This CDR3 comprises 12 residues. Germline CDR1 is SGHAT and CDR2 is FQNNGV. In nucleotides, the CDR3 is TGTGCCAGCAGCTACAACCGAAACGAGCAGTACGTC. Protein sequence: CASSYNRNEQYV.

In DNA, the CDR3 is TGCGCCAGCACAATCGACGGGACGAACACCGGGGAGCTGTTTTTT. Amino acids: CASTIDGTNTGELFF. The chain recombines TRBV10-2 with TRBJ2-2; TRBD2 is a possible D gene (5 bases). The CDR3 runs 15 residues. The V and J ends lost 7 bases and 0 bases respectively, with 12 bases between them. Germline V gene lookup returns CDR1 WSHSY and CDR2 SAAADI.

The rearrangement links TRBV19 to TRBJ2-7; D unclear. This CDR3 contains 13 residues. Looked up from germline, CDR1 is LNHDA and CDR2 is SQIVND (reference sequence). The V and J ends lost 1 base and 3 bases respectively, with 7 bases between them. The CDR3, as DNA: TGTGCCAGTAGTATAGCCAGGTTCTACGAGCAGTACTTC. Translation: CASSIARFYEQYF.

The rearrangement links TRBV6-5 to TRBJ1-1, with D possibly being TRBD1 (6 bases). The V end lost 5 bases, the J end lost 5 bases, and 18 bases lay between the germline ends. Germline V gene sequence: CDR1 MNHEY, CDR2 SVGAGI. The CDR3 is 15 amino acids. The CDR3: CASSGPGHGGTEAFF. The DNA for the CDR3 is TGTGCCAGCAGTGGCCCGGGACACGGAGGGACTGAAGCTTTCTTT.

The rearrangement joins TRBV16 to TRBJ1-1; no definite D call. The CDR3 has 12 amino acids. CDR1 is KGHSY, CDR2 FQNENV, per germline. V lost 4 bases and J 8 bases, leaving 11 bases between the germline ends. CDR3 nucleotide sequence: TGTGCCAGCAGCCTCCACCCGACCGAAGCTTTCTTT. Its protein is CASSLHPTEAFF.

This clone was recorded once. V is TRBV4-1 and J is TRBJ2-1, with 7 bases aligning to TRBD2. Germline V gives CDR1 MGHRA, CDR2 YSYEKL. The CDR3 runs to 17 residues. V was pared by 1 base and J by 2 bases, with 8 bases of the junction left unmatched. The CDR3 DNA sequence: TGCGCCAGCAGCCAAGGAGCGGCTAGCGGACCCTACAATGAGCAGTTCTTC. This translates into CASSQGAASGPYNEQFF.

The chain couples TRBV27 to TRBJ2-1, with TRBD2 matching over 9 bases. V shed 6 bases, J shed 4 bases, and the junction held 7 bases outside the gene matches. The CDR3 runs to 15 residues. Germline assignment: CDR1 MNHEY and CDR2 SMNVEV (reference sequence). The CDR3: CASSPLSGRYNEQFF. DNA for the CDR3: TGTGCCAGCAGCCCCCTTAGCGGGAGATACAATGAGCAGTTCTTC.

As to this clone: The same CDR3 arises from other DNA sequences in this sample as well. The J gene is TRBJ2-7, the V gene TRBV7-9; D could derive from TRBD1 or TRBD2 (5 bases each). Trimming stripped 6 bases from V and 6 bases from J, with 9 bases between. The CDR3 loop spans 11 amino acids. The V gene's germline CDR1 is SEHNR and CDR2 FQNEAQ (reference sequence). The CDR3 reads CASSFGGEQYF. CDR3 nucleotide sequence: TGTGCCAGCAGTTTTGGGGGCGAGCAGTACTTC.

V gene TRBV9 combines with J gene TRBJ1-4; TRBD1 might be the D (5 bases). Germline V gives CDR1 SGDLS, CDR2 YYNGEE. The CDR3 sequence is 16 residues long. V lost 3 bases, J lost 0 bases, and 12 bases lay in between. The CDR3 DNA sequence: TGTGCCAGCAGCGAAGGGGAGATTGCAACTAATGAAAAACTGTTTTTT. Its protein is CASSEGEIATNEKLFF.

The chain is built from TRBV6-5 and TRBJ2-1; tentatively, D is TRBD2 (5 bases). With 0 bases removed from V and 7 bases from J, the gap between germline ends came to 7 bases. Germline V gene data show CDR1 as MNHEY and CDR2 as SVGAGI. CDR3 length: 13 amino acids. Written as DNA, the CDR3 is TGTGCCAGCAGTTACTCGAGAGGGAATGAGCAGTTCTTC. This translates into CASSYSRGNEQFF.

This clone was observed a single time. This rearrangement joins TRBV28 to TRBJ1-1; D is possibly TRBD1 (5 bases). The CDR3 has 18 residues. V dropped 4 bases and J dropped 0 bases, with 21 bases sitting between them. The germline gives CDR1 MDHEN, CDR2 SYDVKM. In nucleotides, the CDR3 is TGTGCCAGCAGTTCCCGGTGGGGGGATATACCCATGAACACTGAAGCTTTCTTT. This encodes CASSSRWGDIPMNTEAFF.

V and J are TRBV10-3 and TRBJ2-7, with TRBD1 identical over 7 bases. Germline CDR1 ENHRY, CDR2 SYGVKD. With V trimmed by 1 base and J by 1 base, 4 bases remained unmatched. The CDR3 has 15 amino acids. Written as DNA, the CDR3 is TGTGCCATCAGTGAGTATTCGACAGGGTCCTACGAGCAGTACTTC. It specifies CAISEYSTGSYEQYF.

The CDR3 sequence: CASSPGTGFNEQYF. CDR3 in DNA: TGTGCCAGCAGTCCAGGGACAGGGTTTAACGAGCAGTACTTC. V gene TRBV27 combines with J gene TRBJ2-5, with TRBD1 matching 9 bases. The DNA end lines up better with TRBJ2-7; the J call may be wrong. CDR1 and CDR2 (germline): MNHEY, SMNVEV (reference sequence). The CDR3 is 14 residues long.

The chain employs TRBV29-1 and TRBJ2-6; no definite D call. The germline V gene has CDR1 SQVTM and CDR2 ANQGSEA. The CDR3 has 15 residues. V lost 4 bases, J lost 0 bases, and 10 bases lay in between. The CDR3 coding sequence is TGCAGCGTTGCGGCGGTAAGCTCTGGGGCCAACGTCCTGACTTTC. It specifies CSVAAVSSGANVLTF.

V is TRBV5-6 and J is TRBJ2-7; D is possibly TRBD1 (5 bases). CDR3 length equals 13 residues. Germline-derived CDR1 and CDR2 are SGHDT and YYEEEE. Trimming left V 2 bases short and J 3 bases short, with 9 bases between. CDR3 residues: CASSLNGHYEQYV. In DNA form, the CDR3 reads TGTGCCAGCAGCTTAAACGGACACTACGAGCAGTACGTC.

The chain carries TRBV6-4 and TRBJ2-1, with 16 bases lining up with TRBD2. The V gene's germline CDR1 is MRHNA and CDR2 SNTAGT. This CDR3 has 17 residues. Trimming removed 8 bases from V and 4 bases from J; junction bases left unmatched: 8. DNA of the CDR3: TGTGCCAGCTCCGGGACTAGCGGGAGGGCCGGGTACAATGAGCAGTTCTTC. Protein sequence: CASSGTSGRAGYNEQFF.

V is TRBV7-6 and J is TRBJ2-7; D is undetermined. The CDR3 loop spans 14 amino acids. Germline values: CDR1 SGHVS, CDR2 FNYEAQ. Trimming cost V 2 bases and J 9 bases, with 17 bases left between them. The CDR3: CASSLRQDARWQYF. CDR3 coding DNA: TGTGCCAGCAGCTTAAGGCAGGACGCGCGCTGGCAGTACTTC.

This chain joins TRBV7-9 and TRBJ1-2, with 7 nucleotides matching TRBD1. Germline values: CDR1 SEHNR, CDR2 FQNEAQ (reference sequence). The CDR3 length is 16 residues. V shed 5 bases, J shed 7 bases, and the junction held 16 bases outside the gene matches. The CDR3 reads CASSRVMAGGVGGYTF. CDR3 coding DNA: TGTGCCAGCAGCCGCGTCATGGCAGGGGGTGTGGGTGGCTACACCTTC.

This chain joins TRBV7-9 and TRBJ2-1; the D is unclear. The germline CDR1 and CDR2 sequences are SEHNR and FQNEAQ (reference sequence). The V gene lost 8 bases and the J gene lost 8 bases, with 19 bases spanning the gap. The CDR3 consists of 14 residues. CDR3: CASLEDPRTDEQFF. In DNA, the CDR3 is TGTGCCAGCTTAGAGGACCCTCGTACCGATGAGCAGTTCTTC.

The chain joins TRBV6-5 to TRBJ2-1; TRBD1 matches at 9 bases. In germline, CDR1 is MNHEY, CDR2 SVGAGI. CDR3 length: 14 residues. With V trimmed by 5 bases and J by 7 bases, 6 bases remained unmatched. CDR3 protein: CASSIGTGHNEQFF. The CDR3 DNA reads TGTGCCAGCAGTATCGGGACAGGGCATAATGAGCAGTTCTTC.

This clone has only one observation. This chain joins TRBV15 and TRBJ1-2; no firm D call. This CDR3 comprises 14 residues. Germline CDR1 and CDR2: LNHNV and YYDKDF (reference sequence). V gave up 3 bases and J gave up 10 bases, with 18 bases separating them. The CDR3 DNA sequence: TGTGCCACCAGCAGCGACCGATTCGAGGCTTCCTACACCTTC. This codes for CATSSDRFEASYTF.

The CDR3 bases are TGTGCCAGCAGCGTAGCGGCCTCCCCCTACAATGAGCAGTTCTTC. Residues: CASSVAASPYNEQFF. V gene TRBV9 combines with J gene TRBJ2-1; no reliable D call. Trimming took off 0 bases at V and 2 bases at J, with 9 bases between the two ends. CDR3 size: 15 residues. Germline lookup yields CDR1 SGDLS and CDR2 YYNGEE.

The J gene is TRBJ2-7, the V gene TRBV27; 7 bases fit TRBD2. The CDR3 has 17 amino acids. Trimming at V came to 3 bases and at J to 3 bases, leaving 14 bases not matched to a gene. From germline, CDR1 is MNHEY and CDR2 SMNVEV (reference sequence). This CDR3 is CASSFGVRVAGVYEQYF. In DNA, the CDR3 is TGTGCCAGCAGTTTTGGGGTCCGGGTAGCGGGCGTCTACGAGCAGTACTTC.

The chain carries TRBV7-9 and TRBJ2-2; D unresolved. Germline assignment: CDR1 SEHNR and CDR2 FQNEAQ (reference sequence). V lost 3 bases, J lost 3 bases, and 8 bases lay in between. The CDR3 length is 14 residues. CDR3 residues: CASSFTGYTGELFF. The CDR3 DNA is TGTGCCAGCAGCTTTACTGGGTACACCGGGGAGCTGTTTTTT.

V usage is TRBV6-4 and J usage is TRBJ2-6, with no clear D. CDR3 length equals 15 residues. In germline, CDR1 is MRHNA, CDR2 SNTAGT. V lost 0 bases and J lost 0, with 3 bases in between. The CDR3 DNA reads as TGTGCCAGCAGTGACTCGGACTCTGGGGCCAACGTCCTGACTTTC. Amino acids: CASSDSDSGANVLTF.

This chain connects TRBV27 to TRBJ2-7; tentatively, D is TRBD1 (6 bases). V shed 2 bases and J shed 5 bases, with 16 bases lying between them. This CDR3 is 15 amino acids long. From germline, CDR1 is MNHEY and CDR2 SMNVEV (reference sequence). CDR3 protein: CASSLTTGIFHEQYF. DNA of the CDR3: TGTGCCAGCAGTTTAACTACAGGGATATTCCACGAGCAGTACTTC.

This chain connects TRBV27 to TRBJ2-7; D assignment may be TRBD1 or TRBD2 (5 bases each). CDR1 MNHEY and CDR2 SMNVEV come from the germline V gene (reference sequence). This CDR3 is 17 amino acids long. V was pared by 3 bases and J by 2 bases, with 20 bases between. The CDR3 DNA sequence: TGTGCCAGCAGTTTGGCTGGGGGAAGTGAAATCCCCTACGAGCAGTACTTC. Its protein is CASSLAGGSEIPYEQYF.